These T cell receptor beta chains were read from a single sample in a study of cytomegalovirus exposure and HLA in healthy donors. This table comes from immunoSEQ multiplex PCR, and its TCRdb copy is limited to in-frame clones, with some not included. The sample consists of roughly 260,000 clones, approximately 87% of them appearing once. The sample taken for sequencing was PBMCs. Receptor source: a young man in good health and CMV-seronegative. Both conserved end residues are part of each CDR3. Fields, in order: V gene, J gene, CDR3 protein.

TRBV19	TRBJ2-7	CASSLTPGTGISEQYF
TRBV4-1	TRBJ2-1	CASSLSLAGVYNEQFF
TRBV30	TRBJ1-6	CAYGQGNSPLHF
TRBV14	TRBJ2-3	CASSQSPGGWPDTQYF
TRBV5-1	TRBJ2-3	CASSFGGISTDTQYF
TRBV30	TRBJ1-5	CAWNDGADPRSRAQHF
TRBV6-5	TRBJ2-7	CASSYSIWTGRFEQYF
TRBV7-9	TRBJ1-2	CASSHGQGADGYTF
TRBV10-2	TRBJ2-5	CASSESRSLGTQYF
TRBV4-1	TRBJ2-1	CASRDLTGQVSYEQFF
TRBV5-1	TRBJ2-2	CASSLGTSGGPGELFF
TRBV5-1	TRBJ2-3	CASSLERLLTDTQYF
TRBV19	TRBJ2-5	CASGGGLVKETQYF
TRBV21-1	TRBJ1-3	CASSGTGGNTIYF
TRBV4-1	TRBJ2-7	CASSPTAAGGYEQYF
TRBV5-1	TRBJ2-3	CASSPGLTEQYF
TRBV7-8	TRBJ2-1	CASSLVAGFNEQFF
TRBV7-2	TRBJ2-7	CASSLSGLSGTDEQYF
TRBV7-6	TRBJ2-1	CASSYTSGSSYNEQFF
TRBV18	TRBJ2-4	CASSPPAGQGAGGIQYF
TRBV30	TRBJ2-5	CAWSVIPREGETQYF
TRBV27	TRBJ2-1	CASSRLLSGGAYNEQFF
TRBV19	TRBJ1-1	CASNKEGRNTEAFF